This T cell receptor beta chain was identified in a study of CD8 T cells in Susac syndrome. In the study overall: Patients with Susac syndrome were therapy-naive, on corticosteroids, or on intravenous immunoglobulin alone at the time that blood was drawn.

Germline CDR1 is SQVTM and CDR2 is ANQGSEA. The CDR3 covers 13 residues. V lost 7 bases and J 3 bases, leaving 16 bases between the germline ends. An amount of RNA that ranged from about 0.45 to 1 ug was reverse transcribed with random hexamers. In TCRdb, the immunoSEQ multiplex PCR reads were re-called with MiXCR into one record per CDR3 protein. Of about 200,000 distinct CDR3 sequences listed, 75% to 95% are singletons. The chain carries TRBV29-1 and TRBJ2-7; D might be TRBD1 (5 bases). The clonotype originates from a human donor with Susac syndrome. Input material: CD4+ T cells from PBMCs. CDR3 nucleotide sequence: TGCAGCGCTCTCCAGACAGCCAACTACGAGCAGTACTTC. Its protein is CSALQTANYEQYF.